This TCR beta chain was identified in a study of Graves' ophthalmopathy and Graves' hyperthyroidism. Study context: The authors collected peripheral blood at initial diagnosis, before any treatment. Study-wide points: The model's ophthalmopathy progression predictions had around 67% sensitivity and over 72% specificity.

The authors enrolled newly diagnosed hyperthyroidism patients aged 18 to 65 with under 2 months' duration. RNA transcripts yielded amplified TCR beta CDR3 regions. First-round RT-PCR employed HTBI primers, with a second-round multiplex PCR after it. TCRdb itself ran the multiplex PCR reads through MiXCR, one entry per CDR3 protein. The repertoire consists of about 400,000 distinct CDR3 sequences, with roughly 15% occurring once and the leading ten covering approximately 7%. This clonotype was recorded many times. As yet, its antigen is unknown. The CDR3 runs to 15 residues. The V gene end was trimmed by 5 bases and the J gene end by 1 base; junction bases not matched to a gene: 9. Germline loops: CDR1 SQVTM, CDR2 ANQGSEA.

The sequenced sample consisted of peripheral blood. The chain joins TRBV29-1 to TRBJ1-1; TRBD1 agrees at 8 bases. The sequence came from a woman aged 18-35 years with stable Graves' hyperthyroidism. CDR3 nucleotides: TGCAGCGTTTTCTTCAGGGGGCGGTCGAACACTGAAGCTTTCTTT. The encoded protein is CSVFFRGRSNTEAFF.